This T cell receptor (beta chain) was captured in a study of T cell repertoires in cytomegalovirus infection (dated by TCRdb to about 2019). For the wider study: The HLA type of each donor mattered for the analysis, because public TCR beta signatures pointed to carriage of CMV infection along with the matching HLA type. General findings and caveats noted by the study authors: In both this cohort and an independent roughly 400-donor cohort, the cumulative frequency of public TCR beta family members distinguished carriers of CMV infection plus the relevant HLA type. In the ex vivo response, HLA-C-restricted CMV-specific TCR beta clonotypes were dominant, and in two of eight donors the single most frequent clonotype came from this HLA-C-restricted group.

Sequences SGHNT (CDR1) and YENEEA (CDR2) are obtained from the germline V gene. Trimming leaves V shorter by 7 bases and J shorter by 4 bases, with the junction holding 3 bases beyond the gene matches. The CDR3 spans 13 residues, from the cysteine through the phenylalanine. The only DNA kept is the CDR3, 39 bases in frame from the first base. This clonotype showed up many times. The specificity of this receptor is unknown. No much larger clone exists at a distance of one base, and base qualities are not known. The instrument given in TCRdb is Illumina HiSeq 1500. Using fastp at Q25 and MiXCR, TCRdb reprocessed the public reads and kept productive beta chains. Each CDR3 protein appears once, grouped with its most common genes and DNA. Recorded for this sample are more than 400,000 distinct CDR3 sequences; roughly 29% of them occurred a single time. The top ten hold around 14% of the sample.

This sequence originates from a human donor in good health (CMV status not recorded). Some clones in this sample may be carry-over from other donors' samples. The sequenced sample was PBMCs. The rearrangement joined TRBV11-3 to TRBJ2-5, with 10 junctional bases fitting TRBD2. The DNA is TGTGCCAGCAAACGGACTAGCGGAGAGACCCAGTACTTC. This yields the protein CASKRTSGETQYF.